Each of the 29 T cell receptor beta chains below was sequenced from the same sample in a study of liver allograft versus peripheral blood T cells (dated by TCRdb to the early 2020s). About the investigation overall: In liver transplant recipients, the study looked at T cell receptor repertoires in the peripheral blood and set them against the repertoires found within the transplanted livers.

Data came from an Illumina MiSeq. TCRdb took the public reads, trimmed them with fastp at Q25, ran MiXCR for clone calling and kept in-frame beta chains. Here each entry gathers all rows of one CDR3 protein and keeps the most common genes and DNA. The sample yields over 9,000 distinct CDR3 sequences; about 25% were counted once. The ten largest clones take up roughly 8.3% of the sample. These TCRs come from a human patient who had a liver transplant. After a transplant, some T cells may be of graft donor origin.

This clonotype occurred a few times. The chain carries TRBV19 and TRBJ1-2; D perhaps matches TRBD1 (6 bases). There are 15 residues in the CDR3. The germline gives CDR1 LNHDA, CDR2 SQIVND (reference sequence). Trimming took 8 bases from V and 5 from J, leaving 21 bases between them. The CDR3 loop reads CASQDSTRGGYGYTF. The CDR3 DNA sequence: TGTGCCAGTCAGGACAGTACTAGGGGAGGGTATGGCTACACCTTC.

This chain joins TRBV20-1 and TRBJ2-1, with D maybe TRBD1 (5 bases). The V end lost 5 bases, the J end lost 0 bases, and 11 bases lay between the germline ends. This CDR3 is 14 amino acids long. From germline, CDR1 is DFQATT and CDR2 SNEGSKA (reference sequence). For the CDR3, the DNA is TGCAGTGCTCCTACAGGAATCTCCTACAATGAGCAGTTCTTC. It is translated as CSAPTGISYNEQFF.

This clonotype occurred a few times. The genes are TRBV30 and TRBJ2-1; TRBD2 might be the D (6 bases). Germline CDR1 and CDR2: GTSNPN and SVGIG (reference sequence). The V end was cut by 4 bases, the J end by 2 bases, with 12 bases between. CDR3 length: 14 amino acids. In DNA, the CDR3 is TGTGCCTGGAACCGGGAGCGGCCCTACAATGAGCAGTTCTTC. Its protein is CAWNRERPYNEQFF.

This clonotype qualifies as medium-sized. The chain employs TRBV20-1 and TRBJ2-2; 9 nucleotides align to TRBD1. CDR3 length equals 14 residues. V lost 5 bases and J lost 2; bases outside the gene matches: 3. From germline, CDR1 is DFQATT and CDR2 SNEGSKA (reference sequence). This chain's CDR3 is CSAGDRANTGELFF. The CDR3 region has the DNA TGCAGTGCTGGGGACAGGGCCAACACCGGGGAGCTGTTTTTT.

This clonotype is labeled medium-sized. This chain uses TRBV6-1 with TRBJ1-4; weak D call: TRBD1 (6 bases). Per germline, CDR1 MNHNS and CDR2 SASEGT. Trimming took 6 bases from V and 4 from J, leaving 18 bases between them. This CDR3 has 16 amino acids. The CDR3 loop reads CASRDVGARYNEKLFF. CDR3 sequence (DNA): TGTGCCAGCAGAGACGTGGGGGCTCGATATAATGAAAAACTGTTTTTT.

V and J are TRBV20-1 and TRBJ1-5; D is possibly TRBD1 (6 bases). The CDR3 is 15 residues long. Germline V gives CDR1 DFQATT, CDR2 SNEGSKA (reference sequence). The V gene lost 0 bases and the J gene lost 1 base, with 10 bases spanning the gap. For the CDR3, the DNA is TGCAGTGCTAGAGATCCGGACAGCAGCAATCAGCCCCAGCATTTT. Translated, it gives CSARDPDSSNQPQHF.

Judged by abundance, this clonotype is medium-sized. V is TRBV7-2 and J is TRBJ2-1; TRBD2 matches 8 bases. V lost 1 base, J lost 6 bases, and 5 bases stayed unmatched. CDR1 SGHTA and CDR2 FQGNSA come from the germline V gene. The CDR3 is 15 amino acids. CDR3 in DNA: TGTGCCAGCAGCTTAGGGCTAGCGGGCCGCAATGAGCAGTTCTTC. As protein: CASSLGLAGRNEQFF.

The chain joins TRBV7-2 to TRBJ1-2; 7 bases are shared with TRBD1. V dropped 5 bases and J dropped 4; count of bases not matched to a gene: 7. This CDR3 has 14 residues. The germline gives CDR1 SGHTA, CDR2 FQGNSA. The CDR3 region is CASSRQGNSYGYTF. For the CDR3, the DNA is TGTGCCAGCAGCCGACAGGGTAATAGCTATGGCTACACCTTC.

By sample share, this clonotype is medium-sized. The genes are TRBV29-1 and TRBJ2-2, with a possible D match to TRBD2 (7 bases). Germline V gene sequence: CDR1 SQVTM, CDR2 ANQGSEA. This CDR3 region has 15 residues. V gave up 2 bases and J gave up 3 bases, with 13 bases separating them. This chain's CDR3 is CSVERGGLDTGELFF. The CDR3 region has the DNA TGCAGCGTTGAAAGGGGGGGCTTAGACACCGGGGAGCTGTTTTTT.

This clonotype was counted only a few times. The chain is built from TRBV12-3 or TRBV12-4 and TRBJ2-1; D could derive from TRBD1 or TRBD2 (5 bases each). Trimming took 6 bases from V and 6 from J, leaving 12 bases between them. This CDR3 contains 13 residues. The CDR3: CASSGPRGNEQFF. CDR3 in DNA: TGTGCCAGCAGCGGACCGAGGGGCAATGAGCAGTTCTTC.

At least ten counts were recorded for this clonotype. This rearrangement joins TRBV10-3 to TRBJ2-7; perhaps D is TRBD1 or TRBD2 (5 bases each). Germline V gene sequence: CDR1 ENHRY, CDR2 SYGVKD. The CDR3 covers 10 residues. V was pared by 6 bases and J by 12 bases, with 12 bases between. CDR3 coding DNA: TGTGCCATCAGCGAAGGGACGATGTACTTC. It specifies CAISEGTMYF.

This sequence joins TRBV20-1 and TRBJ1-4; D might be TRBD1 (5 bases). Germline V gives CDR1 DFQATT, CDR2 SNEGSKA (reference sequence). This CDR3 has 14 amino acids. V was cut by 3 bases and J by 4 bases, with 12 bases left in between. The CDR3 DNA reads TGCAGTGCTAGCGGGGGACTAAGTAATGAAAAACTGTTTTTT. Translation: CSASGGLSNEKLFF.

The rearrangement joins TRBV2 to TRBJ1-5, with D possibly matching TRBD1 (5 bases). This CDR3 has 15 amino acids. The ends were cut back, 6 bases at V and 0 bases at J, with 12 bases in the middle. Germline V CDR1 and CDR2: SNHLY, FYNNEI. CDR3 sequence: CASRPGLFSNQPQHF. CDR3 bases: TGTGCCAGCAGACCGGGACTGTTTAGCAATCAGCCCCAGCATTTT.

The V gene is TRBV20-1, the J gene TRBJ2-7; the D gene is possibly TRBD1 (5 bases). V was cut by 0 bases and J by 7 bases, with 19 bases left in between. The CDR3 loop spans 15 amino acids. The V gene's germline CDR1 is DFQATT and CDR2 SNEGSKA (reference sequence). The CDR3 nucleotides read TGCAGTGCTAGAGATTTAAATCAGGGTTTGAGAGAGCAGTACTTC. Amino acid sequence: CSARDLNQGLREQYF.

This clonotype was detected many times. The chain employs TRBV28 and TRBJ1-6; 7 bases are a match to TRBD1. Germline V gene lookup returns CDR1 MDHEN and CDR2 SYDVKM. The V and J ends lost 8 bases and 5 bases, in that order; junction bases with no gene match: 3. This CDR3 contains 13 residues. CDR3 protein: CASGQAHNSPLHF. DNA of the CDR3: TGTGCCAGCGGACAGGCGCATAATTCACCCCTCCACTTT.

Here the CDR3 reads CSGGGPSNEKLFF. The CDR3 DNA reads as TGCAGCGGGGGAGGGCCCTCTAATGAAAAACTGTTTTTT. V is TRBV29-1 and J is TRBJ1-4; D unresolved. The germline CDR1 and CDR2 sequences are SQVTM and ANQGSEA. There are 13 residues in the CDR3. The V end lost 7 bases, the J end lost 3 bases, and 12 bases lay between the germline ends. Looking up the rest from reference TRBV29-1 and TRBJ1-4 gives the full variable domain: SAVISQKPSRDICQRGTSLTIQCQVDSQVTMMFWYRQQPGQSLTLIATANQGSEATYESGFVIDKFPISRPNLTFSTLTVSNMSPEDSSIYLCSGGGPSNEKLFFGSGTQLSVL.

CDR3 nucleotide sequence: TGTGCCAGCAGCTTAGAGTTCGGGGGTTCATTATACGAGCAGTACTTC. Translated, it gives CASSLEFGGSLYEQYF. V is TRBV7-2 and J is TRBJ2-7; D possibly corresponds to TRBD2 (6 bases). Looked up from germline, CDR1 is SGHTA and CDR2 is FQGNSA. The germline V and J ends were trimmed by 1 base and 4 bases, with 17 bases remaining between them. This CDR3 is 16 amino acids long.

This clonotype was recorded many times. The V call is TRBV30, the J call TRBJ1-1; D gene unclear. The length of the CDR3 is 13 residues. V lost 4 bases to trimming and J lost 4 bases, with 13 bases between them. Per the germline V gene, CDR1 is GTSNPN and CDR2 is SVGIG (reference sequence). CDR3 nucleotide sequence: TGTGCCTGGAAGGCCCCGGCCGTCACTGAAGCTTTCTTT. Protein product: CAWKAPAVTEAFF.

This clonotype came up many times. J is TRBJ1-4 and V is TRBV6-2 or TRBV6-3, with unresolved D. The V and J ends lost 6 bases and 8 bases respectively, with 7 bases between them. Germline lookup yields CDR1 MNHEY and CDR2 SVGEGT. CDR3 length: 11 residues. The CDR3 is CASRNGEKLFF. The CDR3 region has the DNA TGTGCCAGCAGAAATGGAGAAAAACTGTTTTTT.

Concerning this clonotype: A far larger clone is only one base removed, so a read error is likely. This rearrangement joins TRBV6-6 to TRBJ1-2, with 10 nucleotides matching TRBD1. J was trimmed by 6 bases and V by 2 bases; bases with no gene match: 3. This CDR3 has 14 residues. The germline V gene has CDR1 MNHNY and CDR2 SVGAGI (reference sequence). The CDR3 sequence: CASSYGQGDNGYTF. For the CDR3, the DNA is TGTGCCAGCAGTTACGGACAGGGGGACAATGGCTACACCTTC.

Relative to its sample, this clonotype is medium-sized. This chain uses TRBV18 with TRBJ2-2; maybe TRBD1 (6 bases). The CDR3 loop spans 15 amino acids. The ends were cut back, 3 bases at V and 5 bases at J, with 13 bases in the middle. CDR1 KGHSH and CDR2 LQKENI come from the germline V gene. As DNA, the CDR3 is TGTGCCAGCTCACCGGACAGTCCCAGAACCGGGGAGCTGTTTTTT. Residues: CASSPDSPRTGELFF.

The chain recombines TRBV20-1 with TRBJ1-4; TRBD1 might be the D (5 bases). The V end lost 6 bases, the J end lost 7 bases, and 18 bases lay between the germline ends. There are 14 residues in the CDR3. CDR1 and CDR2 (germline): DFQATT, SNEGSKA (reference sequence). CDR3 loop: CSAHSRDGSEKLFF. CDR3 coding DNA: TGCAGTGCCCATTCCCGGGACGGTTCTGAAAAACTGTTTTTT.

By sample share, this clonotype is medium-sized. The V gene is TRBV6-5, the J gene TRBJ1-3; D unresolved. Trimming pared 0 bases from V and 5 bases from J, leaving 5 bases between. The germline CDR1 and CDR2 sequences are MNHEY and SVGAGI. This CDR3 comprises 13 residues. The CDR3 nucleotides are TGTGCCAGCAGTTACTCCCCAAGAAACACCATATATTTT. As protein: CASSYSPRNTIYF.

This chain uses TRBV5-6 with TRBJ2-5; perhaps TRBD1 as D (5 bases). Trimming shortened V by 0 bases and J by 5 bases, and 11 bases separated the two germline ends. The germline gives CDR1 SGHDT, CDR2 YYEEEE. This CDR3 is built from 14 residues. CDR3 loop: CASSLAGLGETQYF. CDR3 DNA sequence: TGTGCCAGCAGCTTGGCAGGGCTGGGGGAGACCCAGTACTTC.

The rearrangement uses TRBV5-6 and TRBJ2-2; unclear D gene. The CDR3 consists of 12 residues. Germline CDR1 is SGHDT and CDR2 is YYEEEE. V was clipped by 2 bases and J by 6 bases, with 5 bases between them. CDR3 DNA: TGTGCCAGCAGCTTATCAGCCGGGGAGCTGTTTTTT. This codes for CASSLSAGELFF.

This clonotype is termed medium-sized. This chain joins TRBV28 and TRBJ1-4; D call uncertain. The CDR3 contains 13 residues. Trimming pared 3 bases from V and 7 bases from J, leaving 9 bases between. Germline V gene lookup returns CDR1 MDHEN and CDR2 SYDVKM. The CDR3 protein is CASSFGWGEKLFF. CDR3 in DNA: TGTGCCAGCAGTTTTGGCTGGGGTGAAAAACTGTTTTTT.

This clonotype was recorded a few times. The chain joins TRBV19 to TRBJ1-3; tentative D call: TRBD1 (5 bases). CDR1 is LNHDA and CDR2 is SQIVND in the germline V gene (reference sequence). Trimming pared 6 bases from V and 2 bases from J, leaving 11 bases between. The CDR3 is 14 amino acids. The CDR3 DNA follows: TGTGCCAGTAGATCTAAGGGGACTGGAAACACCATATATTTT. The encoded protein is CASRSKGTGNTIYF.

The chain carries TRBV28 and TRBJ2-2, with unresolved D. The V gene lost 10 bases and the J gene lost 7 bases, with 13 bases spanning the gap. In germline, CDR1 is MDHEN, CDR2 SYDVKM. The CDR3 has 12 amino acids. CDR3 region: CATLTADGELFF. The DNA of the CDR3 is TGTGCCACTTTGACGGCGGACGGGGAGCTGTTTTTT.

This clonotype has ten or more counts. This sequence joins TRBV28 and TRBJ2-7, with TRBD2 matching over 9 bases. CDR1 is MDHEN and CDR2 is SYDVKM in the germline V gene. This CDR3 contains 13 residues. The ends lost 5 bases at V and 7 bases at J; junction bases unmatched: 6. CDR3 amino acids: CASSISGGLEQYF. Here the CDR3 DNA reads TGTGCCAGCAGTATTAGCGGGGGCTTAGAGCAGTACTTC.